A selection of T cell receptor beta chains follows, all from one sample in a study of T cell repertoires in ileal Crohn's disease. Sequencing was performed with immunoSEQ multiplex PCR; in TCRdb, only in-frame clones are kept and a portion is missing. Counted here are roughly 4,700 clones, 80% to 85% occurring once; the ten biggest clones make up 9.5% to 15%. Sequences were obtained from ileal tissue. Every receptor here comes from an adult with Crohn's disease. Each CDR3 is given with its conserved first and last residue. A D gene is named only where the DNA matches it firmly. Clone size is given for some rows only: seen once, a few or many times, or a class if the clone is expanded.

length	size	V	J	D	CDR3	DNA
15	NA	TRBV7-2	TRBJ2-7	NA	CASSLTSANLHEQYF	TGTGCCAGCAGCTTAACGAGCGCCAATCTCCACGAGCAGTACTTC
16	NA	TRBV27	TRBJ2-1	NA	CASSSAMGARYNEQFF	TGTGCCAGCAGCTCGGCCATGGGGGCGCGATACAATGAGCAGTTCTTC
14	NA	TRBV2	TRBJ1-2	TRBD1	CASSRQGMDYGYTF	TGTGCCAGCAGTCGACAGGGAATGGACTATGGCTACACCTTC
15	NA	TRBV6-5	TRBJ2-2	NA	CASKVLPGESGELFF	TGTGCCAGCAAAGTACTCCCAGGGGAATCCGGGGAGCTGTTTTTT
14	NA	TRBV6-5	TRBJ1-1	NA	CASRTATGNTEAFF	TGTGCCAGCAGGACGGCCACGGGGAACACTGAAGCTTTCTTT
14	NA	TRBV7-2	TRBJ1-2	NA	CASSLRDPRHGYTF	TGTGCCAGCAGCCTCCGGGATCCCCGTCATGGCTACACCTTC
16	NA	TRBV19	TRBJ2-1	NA	CASSIAIRAGSDEQFF	TGTGCCAGTAGTATTGCTATTAGGGCGGGATCGGATGAGCAGTTCTTC
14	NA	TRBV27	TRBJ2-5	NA	CASKTSAYQETQYF	TGTGCCAGCAAAACCAGCGCCTACCAAGAGACCCAGTACTTC
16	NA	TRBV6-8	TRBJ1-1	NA	CASSRTPGQMNTEAFF	TGTGCCAGCAGCCGTACTCCGGGACAAATGAACACTGAAGCTTTCTTT
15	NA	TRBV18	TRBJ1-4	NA	CASKARTAGDEKLFF	TGTGCCAGCAAGGCCCGGACAGCCGGTGATGAAAAACTGTTTTTT
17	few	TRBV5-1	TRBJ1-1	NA	CASSLGGWQPMNTEAFF	TGCGCCAGCAGCTTAGGCGGATGGCAGCCAATGAACACTGAAGCTTTCTTT
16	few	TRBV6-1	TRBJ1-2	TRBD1	CASSAPPGGRTHGYTF	TGTGCCAGCAGTGCTCCACCAGGGGGGCGGACTCATGGCTACACCTTC
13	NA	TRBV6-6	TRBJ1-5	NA	CASSYSLSQPQHF	TGTGCCAGCAGTTACTCACTAAGTCAGCCCCAGCATTTT
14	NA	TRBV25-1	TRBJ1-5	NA	CASSAQDGGQPQHF	TGTGCCAGCAGTGCCCAAGACGGGGGTCAGCCCCAGCATTTT
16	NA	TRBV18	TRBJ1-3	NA	CASSLNRANSGNTIYF	TGTGCCAGCTCACTAAACAGGGCCAACTCTGGAAACACCATATATTTT
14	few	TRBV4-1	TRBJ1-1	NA	CASGLGREGAEAFF	TGCGCCAGCGGTCTGGGACGGGAGGGGGCTGAAGCTTTCTTT
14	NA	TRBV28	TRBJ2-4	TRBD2	CAGRRGGSENIQYF	TGTGCCGGCCGGCGGGGGGGCTCGGAAAACATTCAGTACTTC
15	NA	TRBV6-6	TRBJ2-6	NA	CATAGIRKGANVLTF	TGTGCCACCGCAGGGATCCGGAAAGGGGCCAACGTCCTGACTTTC
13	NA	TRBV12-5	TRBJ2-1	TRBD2	CASAPGLANEQFF	TGTGCTAGTGCCCCGGGACTAGCCAATGAGCAGTTCTTC
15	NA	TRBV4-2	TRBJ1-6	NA	CASSQVGGGNSPLHF	TGTGCCAGCAGCCAAGTAGGTGGAGGTAATTCACCCCTCCACTTT
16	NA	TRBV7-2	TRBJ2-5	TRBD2	CASSSRLAEHQETQYF	TGTGCCAGCAGCTCAAGACTAGCGGAGCACCAAGAGACCCAGTACTTC
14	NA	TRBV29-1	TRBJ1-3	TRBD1	CSVQDRGKGNTIYF	TGCAGCGTTCAGGACAGGGGGAAAGGAAACACCATATATTTT
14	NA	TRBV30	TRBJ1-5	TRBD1	CAWSGTGGNQPQHF	TGTGCCTGGAGTGGGACAGGGGGCAATCAGCCCCAGCATTTT
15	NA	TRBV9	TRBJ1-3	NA	CASSDRLSSGNTIYF	TGTGCCAGCAGCGACCGACTTAGCTCTGGAAACACCATATATTTT
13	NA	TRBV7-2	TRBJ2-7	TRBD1	CASSSKGANEQYF	TGTGCCAGCAGCTCCAAGGGGGCCAACGAGCAGTACTTC
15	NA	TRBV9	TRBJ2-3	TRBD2	CASSPLRGGPDTQYF	TGTGCCAGCAGCCCCTTGCGGGGGGGCCCAGATACGCAGTATTTT
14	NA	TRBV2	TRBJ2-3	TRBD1	CASRGGQGVDTQYF	TGTGCCAGCAGGGGCGGACAGGGGGTAGATACGCAGTATTTT
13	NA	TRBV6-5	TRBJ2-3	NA	CASSPGWADTQYF	TGTGCCAGCAGTCCAGGATGGGCAGATACGCAGTATTTT
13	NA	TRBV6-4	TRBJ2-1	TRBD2	CASSGLAGAEQFF	TGTGCCAGCAGTGGACTAGCGGGGGCTGAGCAGTTCTTC
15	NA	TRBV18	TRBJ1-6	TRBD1	CASSPGGQGNSPLHF	TGTGCCAGCTCACCAGGTGGACAGGGGAATTCACCCCTCCACTTT
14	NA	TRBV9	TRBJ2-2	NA	CASSPNPGTGELFF	TGTGCCAGCAGCCCCAACCCGGGCACCGGGGAGCTGTTTTTT
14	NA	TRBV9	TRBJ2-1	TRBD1	CASNPFEGANEQFF	TGTGCCAGCAATCCCTTTGAGGGGGCCAATGAGCAGTTCTTC
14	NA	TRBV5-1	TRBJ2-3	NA	CASSSGLSSDTQYF	TGCGCCAGCAGCTCCGGACTTAGCTCAGATACGCAGTATTTT
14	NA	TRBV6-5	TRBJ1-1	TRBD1	CASSSLSGQGKAFF	TGTGCCAGCAGTTCCCTATCGGGACAGGGAAAAGCTTTCTTT
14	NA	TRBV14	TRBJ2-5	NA	CASSQGQGVATQYF	TGTGCCAGCAGCCAAGGCCAGGGTGTGGCGACCCAGTACTTC
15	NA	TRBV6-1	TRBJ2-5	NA	CASSDGGTTVETQYF	TGTGCCAGCAGTGATGGAGGGACCACCGTGGAGACCCAGTACTTC
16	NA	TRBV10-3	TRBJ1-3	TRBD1	CATRARTGGDGNTIYF	TGTGCCACCCGAGCCCGGACAGGGGGCGATGGAAACACCATATATTTT
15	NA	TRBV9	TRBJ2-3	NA	CASSPRERSTDTQYF	TGTGCCAGCAGCCCAAGGGAGCGGAGCACAGATACGCAGTATTTT
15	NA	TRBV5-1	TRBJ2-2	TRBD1	CASSLTGGGTGELFF	TGCGCCAGCAGCTTAACAGGGGGCGGCACCGGGGAGCTGTTTTTT
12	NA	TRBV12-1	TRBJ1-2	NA	CASSLGHYGYTF	TGTGCCAGCAGCTTGGGACATTATGGCTACACCTTC
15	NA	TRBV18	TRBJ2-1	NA	CASSPPSEGRNEQFF	TGTGCCAGCTCACCACCGAGCGAGGGGAGGAATGAGCAGTTCTTC
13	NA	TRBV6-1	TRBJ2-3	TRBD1	CASTTGKTDTQYF	TGTGCCAGTACGACAGGGAAGACAGATACGCAGTATTTT
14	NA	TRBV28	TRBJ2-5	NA	CASSSSGQQETQYF	TGTGCCAGCAGTTCATCAGGACAGCAAGAGACCCAGTACTTC
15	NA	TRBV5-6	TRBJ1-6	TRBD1	CASSLLGQGNSPLHF	TGTGCCAGCAGCTTGTTGGGACAGGGTAATTCACCCCTCCACTTT
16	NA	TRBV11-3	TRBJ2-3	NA	CASSPEGLVATDTQYF	TGTGCCAGCAGCCCCGAGGGACTTGTGGCCACAGATACGCAGTATTTT
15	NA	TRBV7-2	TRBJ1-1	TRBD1	CASSLNGQGASEAFF	TGTGCCAGCAGCTTAAATGGCCAGGGGGCCTCTGAAGCTTTCTTT
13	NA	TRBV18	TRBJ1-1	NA	CASSPTTGTEAFF	TGTGCCAGCTCACCCACGACGGGGACTGAAGCTTTCTTT
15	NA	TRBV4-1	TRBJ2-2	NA	CASSLRERDTGELFF	TGCGCCAGCAGCCTCAGGGAAAGGGACACCGGGGAGCTGTTTTTT
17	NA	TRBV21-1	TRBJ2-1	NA	CASSKDPGTGRHNEQFF	TGTGCCAGCAGCAAGGACCCCGGGACAGGGAGACACAATGAGCAGTTCTTC
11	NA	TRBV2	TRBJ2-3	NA	CASRGTDTQYF	TGTGCCAGCCGAGGCACAGATACGCAGTATTTT
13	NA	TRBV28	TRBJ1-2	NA	CASSRTGNYGYTF	TGTGCCAGCAGTCGGACGGGAAACTATGGCTACACCTTC
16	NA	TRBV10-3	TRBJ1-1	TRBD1	CAISSSQGEDKTEAFF	TGTGCCATCAGCTCCTCCCAGGGGGAAGATAAAACTGAAGCTTTCTTT
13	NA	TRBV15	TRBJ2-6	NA	CATRDSGANVLTF	TGTGCCACCCGGGACTCTGGGGCCAACGTCCTGACTTTC
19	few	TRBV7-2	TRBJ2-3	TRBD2	CASSLARGLAGGRADTQYF	TGTGCCAGCAGCTTAGCGCGAGGACTAGCGGGGGGGAGGGCAGATACGCAGTATTTT
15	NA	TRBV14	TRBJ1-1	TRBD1	CASSQQGALSTEAFF	TGTGCCAGCAGCCAACAGGGGGCCCTCTCCACTGAAGCTTTCTTT
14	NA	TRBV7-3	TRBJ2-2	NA	CASGKGAATGELFF	TGTGCCAGCGGGAAAGGGGCAGCCACCGGGGAGCTGTTTTTT
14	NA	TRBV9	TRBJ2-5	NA	CASSPGEGVGTQYF	TGTGCCAGCAGCCCAGGGGAGGGGGTGGGGACCCAGTACTTC